The source of this T cell receptor (beta chain) is a study of T-cell memory formation after mild COVID-19. TCRdb independently ran MiXCR on the 5' RACE reads; one entry per CDR3 protein. This sample has 250,000 to 350,000 distinct CDR3 sequences, with approximately 20% found just once. On this clonotype itself: Its antigen is unidentified.

The V end lost 2 bases, the J end lost 2 bases, and 15 bases lay between the germline ends. Per the germline V gene, CDR1 is MNHEY and CDR2 is SVGAGI. The CDR3 extends over 16 amino acids. Overall study findings and caveats: Shrinking CD4+ clones were chiefly CM and EM; CD8+ ones were chiefly EMRA.

The material sequenced was PBMCs or a T cell subset sorted from them (not recorded which). The sequence derives from a man aged 18 to 30 who had mild COVID-19 (a few samples of this study predate the infection). Cell type and time point are not known. This sequence joins TRBV6-5 and TRBJ1-2; D perhaps matches TRBD1 (6 bases). In DNA form, the CDR3 reads TGTGCCAGCAGTTACCGAGGGGGGGTAGTGAACTATGGCTACACCTTC. This translates into CASSYRGGVVNYGYTF.